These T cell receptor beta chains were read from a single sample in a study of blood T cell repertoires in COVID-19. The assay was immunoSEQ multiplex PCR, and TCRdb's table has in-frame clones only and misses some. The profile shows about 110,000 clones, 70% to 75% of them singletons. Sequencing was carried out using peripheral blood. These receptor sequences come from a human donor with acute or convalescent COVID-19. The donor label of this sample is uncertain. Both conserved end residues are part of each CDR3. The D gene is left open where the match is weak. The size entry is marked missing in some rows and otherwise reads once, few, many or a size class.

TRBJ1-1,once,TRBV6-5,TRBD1,TGTGCCAGCCGGGACAGGGCAACGAACACTGAAGCTTTCTTT,CASRDRATNTEAFF
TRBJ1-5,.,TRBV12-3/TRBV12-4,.,TGTGCCAGCCGCCAGAATAGCAATCAGCCCCAGCATTTT,CASRQNSNQPQHF
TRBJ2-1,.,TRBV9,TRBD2,TGTGCCAGCAGCGCCGGACTAGCGGGGTCATCGGAGTTCTTC,CASSAGLAGSSEFF
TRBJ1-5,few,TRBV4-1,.,TGCGCCAGCAGCCAAGGATCCCTACAGAGACGCAATCAGCCCCAGCATTTT,CASSQGSLQRRNQPQHF
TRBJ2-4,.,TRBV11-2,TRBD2,TGTGCCAGCAGCTGGGGACTAGACAGGAACATTCAGTACTTC,CASSWGLDRNIQYF
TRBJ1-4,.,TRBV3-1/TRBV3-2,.,TGTGCCAGCAGCCAAGCGAAGAGTGGAGGGGTTAATGAAAAACTGTTTTTT,CASSQAKSGGVNEKLFF
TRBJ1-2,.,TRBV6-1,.,TGTGCCAGCAGTGAACCACAGCCCCCCTATGGCTACACCTTC,CASSEPQPPYGYTF
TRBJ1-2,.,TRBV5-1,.,TGCGCCAGCAGCCGCGGCGGGGTGGACGAGGGCTACACCTTC,CASSRGGVDEGYTF
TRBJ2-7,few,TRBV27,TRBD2,TGTGCCAGCAGTTCTATAGCGGGGTCAGGCTACAAGCAGTACTTC,CASSSIAGSGYKQYF
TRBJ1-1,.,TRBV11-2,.,TGTGCCAGCAGCGCCAGAAAAGCGGGGAACACTGAAGCTTTCTTT,CASSARKAGNTEAFF
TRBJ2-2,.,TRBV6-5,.,TGTGCCAGCAACGTGGCGGGGGCAGACACCGGGGAGCTGTTTTTT,CASNVAGADTGELFF
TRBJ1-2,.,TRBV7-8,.,TGTGCCAGCAGCCGGACGGAGGGGTTTAACTATGGCTACACCTTC,CASSRTEGFNYGYTF
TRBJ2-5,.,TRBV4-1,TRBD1,TGCGCCAGCAGCCAAAAAAGTCTTGGGGGACAGGGTACGGAGACCCAGTACTTC,CASSQKSLGGQGTETQYF
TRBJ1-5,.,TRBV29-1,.,TGCAGCGTTGGGCAGAGCAATCAGCCCCAGCATTTT,CSVGQSNQPQHF
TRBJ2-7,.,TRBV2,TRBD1,TGTGCCAGCAGTGGTCGGGACAGGAGCTCCTCTAGGGGCGAGCAGTACTTC,CASSGRDRSSSRGEQYF
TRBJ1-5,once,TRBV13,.,TGTGCCAGCAGTTACAGACTAAATCAGCCCCAGCATTTT,CASSYRLNQPQHF
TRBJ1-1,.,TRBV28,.,TGTGCCAGCAGTTTACCAGTACAGGGCAGGCCCCCCACTGAAGCTTTCTTT,CASSLPVQGRPPTEAFF
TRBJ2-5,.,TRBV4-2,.,TGTGCCAGCAGCCGGTCAGGGGTCCAAGAGACCCAGTACTTC,CASSRSGVQETQYF
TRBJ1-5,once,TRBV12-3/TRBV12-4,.,TGTGCCAGCAGCCTGGGAGGGGGTCAGCCCCAGCATTTT,CASSLGGGQPQHF
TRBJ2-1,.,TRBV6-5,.,TGTGCCAGCAGACGGGACTTTTCCTACAATGAGCAGTTCTTC,CASRRDFSYNEQFF
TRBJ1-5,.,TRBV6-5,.,TGTGCCAGCAGTTCACGCCTCAGGGATAGCAATCAGCCCCAGCATTTT,CASSSRLRDSNQPQHF
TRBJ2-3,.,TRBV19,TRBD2,TGTGCCAGTAGTAAACTAGCGGGGGGGCCAGATACGCAGTATTTT,CASSKLAGGPDTQYF
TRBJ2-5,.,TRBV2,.,TGTGCTGAAGGAAGGGGAGGCACCCAGGGGACCCAGTACTTC,CAEGRGGTQGTQYF
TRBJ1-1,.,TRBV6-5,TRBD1,TGTGCCAGCAGTTACACCCTACAGGGGGGGACTGAAGCTTTCTTT,CASSYTLQGGTEAFF
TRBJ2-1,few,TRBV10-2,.,TGCGCCAGCAGTGGAGGATCCAGCTCCTACAATGAGCAGTTCTTC,CASSGGSSSYNEQFF
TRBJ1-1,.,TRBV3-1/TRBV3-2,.,TGTGCCAGCAGCCAAAGCCGAGAAGCTTTCTTT,CASSQSREAFF
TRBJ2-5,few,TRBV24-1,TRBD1,TGTGCCACCAGTCTCTCAGGGGGCCTAAACCGAGAGACCCAGTACTTC,CATSLSGGLNRETQYF
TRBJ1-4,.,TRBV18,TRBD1,TGTGCCAGCTCACTGGGGACAGGGAATGAAAAACTGTTTTTT,CASSLGTGNEKLFF
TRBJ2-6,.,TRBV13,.,TGTGCCAGCAGCGTGAGAGGGGGGGCTGGGGCCAACGTCCTGACTTTC,CASSVRGGAGANVLTF
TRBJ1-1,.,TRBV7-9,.,TGTGCCAGCAGCTTACCCTACGGCACTGAAGCTTTCTTT,CASSLPYGTEAFF
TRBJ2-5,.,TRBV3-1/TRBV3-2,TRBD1,TGTGCCAGCAGCCCCTCAGGGGGATTAGAGACCCAGTACTTC,CASSPSGGLETQYF
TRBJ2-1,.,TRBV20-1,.,TGCAGTGCTAGTTCACAGGTTCGGGAGTTCTTC,CSASSQVREFF
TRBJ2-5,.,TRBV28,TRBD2,TGTGCCAGCAAGACTAGCGGGACCGCAGAGACCCAGTACTTC,CASKTSGTAETQYF
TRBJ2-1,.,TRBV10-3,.,TGTGCCATCAGTGACTTGTACAGGACAGAGCAGTTCTTC,CAISDLYRTEQFF
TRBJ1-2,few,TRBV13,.,TGTGCCAGCAGCTCCGGAGGAGGGACCTATGGCTACACCTTC,CASSSGGGTYGYTF
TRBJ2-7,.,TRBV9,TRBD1,TGTGCCAGCAGCCCGGGACAGGGGGCGCGGGAGCAGTACTTC,CASSPGQGAREQYF
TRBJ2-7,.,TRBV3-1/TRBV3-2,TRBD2,TGTGCCAGCAGCCAAGCTAGCGGGGGGGCCACACAGTACTTC,CASSQASGGATQYF
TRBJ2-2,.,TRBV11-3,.,TGTGCCAGCAGCTTGAGTGCCCTGAGCAACACCGGGGAGCTGTTTTTT,CASSLSALSNTGELFF
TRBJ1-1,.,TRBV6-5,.,TGTGCCAGCAGATACAGGGAGGAGGGGCCTGAAGCTTTCTTT,CASRYREEGPEAFF
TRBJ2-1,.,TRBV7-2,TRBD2,TGTGCCAGCAGCGCTCCGGGACTAGCGGGGCCCTCCTTTTGGGGTGAGCAGTTCTTC,CASSAPGLAGPSFWGEQFF
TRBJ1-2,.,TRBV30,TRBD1,TGTGCCTGGAGTTTACAGGGGGCAGGGGGCTACACCTTC,CAWSLQGAGGYTF
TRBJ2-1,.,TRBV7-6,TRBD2,TGTGCCAGCAGCTCCCCCCTGAACCGGGGGGGTGATGAGCAGTTCTTC,CASSSPLNRGGDEQFF
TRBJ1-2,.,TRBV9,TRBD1,TGTGCCAGCAGCGTTGGGGACAGGGTATGGCCTAACTATGGCTACACCTTC,CASSVGDRVWPNYGYTF
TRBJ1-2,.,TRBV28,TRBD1,TGTGCCAGTGGGACAGGGGTAGGCTACACCTTC,CASGTGVGYTF
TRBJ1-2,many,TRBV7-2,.,TGTGCCAGCAGCTCCGGGCCCTCGGCGGGTGGCTACACCTTC,CASSSGPSAGGYTF
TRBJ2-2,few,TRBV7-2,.,TGTGCCAGCAGCTTAAAATATGGGTCGGGCACCGGGGAGCTGTTTTTT,CASSLKYGSGTGELFF
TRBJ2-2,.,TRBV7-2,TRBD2,TGTGCCAGCAGCTTTTGGACTAGCGGGGGGTGGACCACCGGGGAGCTGTTTTTT,CASSFWTSGGWTTGELFF
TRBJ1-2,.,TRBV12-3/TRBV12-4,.,TGTGCCAGCACTAAAAGCGGGGTGGGCGGTTACACCTTC,CASTKSGVGGYTF
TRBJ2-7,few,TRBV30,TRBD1,TGTGCCTGGCGGACAGGGGAGGGTAGCGAGCAGTACTTC,CAWRTGEGSEQYF
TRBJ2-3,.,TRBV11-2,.,TGTGCCAGCAGCTTAGGTAGGAGGGGCACAGATACGCAGTATTTT,CASSLGRRGTDTQYF
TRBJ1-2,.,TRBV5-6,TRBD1,TGTGCCAGCAGAACCCAGGGGGCGCATGTCTATGGCTACACCTTC,CASRTQGAHVYGYTF
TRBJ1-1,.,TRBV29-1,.,TGCAGCGTTGAAGGTGGCAGGGGATCCCTTTTGGACACTGAAGCTTTCTTT,CSVEGGRGSLLDTEAFF
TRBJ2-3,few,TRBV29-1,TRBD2,TGCAGCGTTGAAGGTAGCGGGGATAGCACAGATACGCAGTATTTT,CSVEGSGDSTDTQYF
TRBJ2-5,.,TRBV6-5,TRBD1,TGTGCCAGCAGCCCGGACAGGGCCAAAGAGACCCAGTACTTC,CASSPDRAKETQYF
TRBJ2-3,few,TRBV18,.,TGTGCCAGCTCACACCCTCGGGATACGCAGTATTTT,CASSHPRDTQYF
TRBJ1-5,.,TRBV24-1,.,TGTGCCACCAGTGATCCTAATCAGCCCCAGCATTTT,CATSDPNQPQHF
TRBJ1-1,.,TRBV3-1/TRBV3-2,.,TGTGCCAGCAGCCAAGGGGGGGGCCGGGTCACTGAAGCTTTCTTT,CASSQGGGRVTEAFF
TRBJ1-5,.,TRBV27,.,TGTGCCAGCAGTTTAAGGGGAGGGATTCAGCCCCAGCATTTT,CASSLRGGIQPQHF
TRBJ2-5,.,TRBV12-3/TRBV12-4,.,TGTGCCAGCAGTTTATCTCCCCAAGAGACCCAGTACTTC,CASSLSPQETQYF